The 6 T cell receptor beta chains listed next were all sequenced from one sample in a study of blood T cell repertoires in COVID-19. This table comes from immunoSEQ multiplex PCR, and its TCRdb copy is limited to in-frame clones, with some not included. The sample includes 450,000 to 500,000 clones, approximately 91% of them seen just once. Sequencing used PBMCs or T cells enriched from blood (not recorded which). These receptors originate from a woman in her fifties or sixties who had recovered from COVID-19.

The chain links TRBV5-1 to TRBJ2-1; 8 nucleotides line up with TRBD2. Germline CDR1 SGHRS, CDR2 YFSETQ. J gave up 7 bases and V 0 bases, and 9 bases lay outside the gene matches. The CDR3 length is 16 residues. The CDR3 DNA follows: TGCGCCAGCAGCTTGGAACCCCGGGGGGGGCCGAATGAGCAGTTCTTC. As protein: CASSLEPRGGPNEQFF.

This clone was observed once. The chain carries TRBV11-2 and TRBJ1-1; D gene ambiguous. V gave up 4 bases and J gave up 0 bases, with 12 bases separating them. Germline lookup yields CDR1 SGHAT and CDR2 FQNNGV. The CDR3 consists of 15 residues. CDR3 loop: CASSSGYFMNTEAFF. The CDR3 DNA sequence: TGTGCCAGCAGCTCCGGTTACTTCATGAACACTGAAGCTTTCTTT.

This clone has just one count. The V gene is TRBV7-2, the J gene TRBJ1-2, with 9 bases that match TRBD1. The V segment lost 0 bases and the J segment 5 bases; nucleotides outside the gene matches: 4. CDR3 length: 15 residues. CDR1 is SGHTA, CDR2 FQGNSA, per germline. Written as DNA, the CDR3 is TGTGCCAGCAGCTTAGCCGGGACAGGGTATTATGGCTACACCTTC. The encoded protein is CASSLAGTGYYGYTF.

The chain joins TRBV9 to TRBJ1-3; D possibly corresponds to TRBD1 (5 bases). V was shortened by 7 bases and J by 0 bases, with 8 bases between the two germline ends. The CDR3 contains 13 residues. CDR1 is SGDLS and CDR2 is YYNGEE in the germline V gene. In DNA form, the CDR3 reads TGTGCCAGCGGGGCCAACTCTGGAAACACCATATATTTT. It encodes CASGANSGNTIYF. The full variable domain, completed using reference TRBV9 and TRBJ1-3, is DSGVTQTPKHLITATGQRVTLRCSPRSGDLSVYWYQQSLDQGLQFLIQYYNGEERAKGNILERFSAQQFPDLHSELNLSSLELGDSALYFCASGANSGNTIYFGEGSWLTVV.

The chain combines TRBV5-1 with TRBJ2-7, with 8 bases lining up with TRBD1. The CDR3 spans 14 residues. Trimming cost V 4 bases and J 6 bases; bases outside gene matches: 9. In germline, CDR1 is SGHRS, CDR2 YFSETQ. The CDR3 coding sequence is TGCGCCAGCAGCCCGGGACAGGTGGGCTCCGAGCAGTACGTC. Translated: CASSPGQVGSEQYV.

A few counts support this clone. V is TRBV3-1 (or the pseudogene TRBV3-2) and J is TRBJ1-1, with TRBD1 matching 12 bases. V dropped 1 base and J dropped 4; count of bases not matched to a gene: 1. The CDR3 is 15 residues long. CDR1 is LGHDT, CDR2 YNNKEL, per germline (reference sequence). This chain's CDR3 is CASSQGDRGPTEAFF. Written as DNA, the CDR3 is TGTGCCAGCAGCCAAGGGGACAGGGGGCCCACTGAAGCTTTCTTT.